Presented here are 9 T cell receptor beta chains from one specimen sequenced in a study of CD8+ T cells in alopecia areata (dated by TCRdb to about 2018). This specimen's time point label, per the study, means: roughly 24 weeks on oral tofacitinib. The sample's treatment or condition label is to be understood as: oral pan-JAK inhibitor, 5-10 mg twice daily. Library preparation used the immunoSEQ multiplex PCR assay. For TCR sequencing, RNA was extracted from every sample and reverse transcribed into cDNA to serve as template. TCRdb obtained this table from immuneACCESS and retained in-frame rearrangements with V and J assigned. These tables miss some clones; where compared with another copy, unresolved V genes account for less than half of the shortfall, and the remainder is unexplained. This sample lists fewer than 350,000 clones; 58% were detected once. The ten largest account for under 2% of the sample.

Specimen: CD4+ T cells sorted from blood, collected at week 24, from a patient treated with tofacitinib. Source of these receptors: a human donor with alopecia areata.

The chain couples TRBV29-1 to TRBJ1-5; TRBD1 agrees at 7 bases. Looked up from germline, CDR1 is SQVTM and CDR2 is ANQGSEA. This CDR3 has 12 amino acids. The J segment lost 6 bases and the V segment lost 4 bases, leaving 3 bases of the junction unmatched. The CDR3 loop reads CSVGEGAQPQHF. In DNA, the CDR3 is TGCAGCGTTGGGGAGGGGGCTCAGCCCCAGCATTTT.

The table lists this clone with a few counts. The V and J genes are TRBV5-1 and TRBJ1-1; perhaps TRBD1 as D (6 bases). CDR3 size: 16 residues. The germline V gene has CDR1 SGHRS and CDR2 YFSETQ. Between the trimmed V and J ends, which lost 0 bases and 3 bases, there was a span of 15 bases. The CDR3 DNA reads TGCGCCAGCAGCTTGGACCCCTCAGGGGCTCACACTGAAGCTTTCTTT. This sequence encodes CASSLDPSGAHTEAFF.

The J gene is TRBJ2-3, the V gene TRBV7-2; D gene uncertain. The V end lost 6 bases, the J end lost 9 bases, and 13 bases lay between the germline ends. Germline CDR1 reads SGHTA; CDR2 reads FQGNSA. This CDR3 contains 12 residues. DNA for the CDR3: TGTGCCAGCAGTATCGAGTGGAGAACGCAGTATTTT. Its translation is CASSIEWRTQYF.

The table lists this clone with a count of one. V and J are TRBV30 and TRBJ1-2, with D tentatively TRBD1 (5 bases). The ends were cut back, 6 bases at V and 8 bases at J, with 13 bases in the middle. This CDR3 contains 11 residues. Germline CDR1 and CDR2: GTSNPN and SVGIG (reference sequence). The CDR3 nucleotides read TGTGCCTGCACGGGGGGGGAAGGCTACACCTTC. This gives the protein CACTGGEGYTF.

This clone was counted a few times. The CDR3 DNA reads TGTGCCAGCAGCATTGCACAGGGTATTGTGGGTGGCTACACCTTC. Translating gives CASSIAQGIVGGYTF. The chain has TRBV7-9 and TRBJ1-2, with a weak D call TRBD1 (6 bases). This CDR3 has 15 residues. Germline-derived CDR1 and CDR2 are SEHNR and FQNEAQ (reference sequence). V lost 5 bases, J lost 7 bases, and 20 bases lay in between. The complete variable domain, with remaining parts taken from reference TRBV7-9 and TRBJ1-2, reads DTGVSQNPRHKITKRGQNVTFRCDPISEHNRLYWYRQTLGQGPEFLTYFQNEAQLEKSRLLSDRFSAERPKGSFSTLEIQRTEQGDSAMYLCASSIAQGIVGGYTFGSGTRLTVV.

The CDR3 DNA reads TGTGCCAGCAGCCGTCTTCCGGACCGGAGCTCTGGAAACACCATATATTTT. This gives the protein CASSRLPDRSSGNTIYF. V is TRBV4-2 and J is TRBJ1-3; no firm D call. The germline V gene has CDR1 LGHNA and CDR2 YNFKEQ. V lost 4 bases and J 0 bases, leaving 16 bases between the germline ends. CDR3 size: 17 residues.

This clone was detected a few times. This chain joins TRBV5-6 and TRBJ1-3, with D unresolved. CDR3 length equals 12 residues. Germline values: CDR1 SGHDT, CDR2 YYEEEE. V gave up 1 base and J gave up 6 bases, with 5 bases separating them. CDR3 in DNA: TGTGCCAGCAGCTTGTTGGCAAACACCATATATTTT. This translates into CASSLLANTIYF.

J is TRBJ2-3 and V is TRBV28, with TRBD1 matching over 7 bases. Germline-derived CDR1 and CDR2 are MDHEN and SYDVKM. Losses at the gene ends were 5 bases for V and 7 bases for J; bases not matched to a gene: 9. The length of the CDR3 is 14 residues. The CDR3 protein is CASSLTYRGNTQYF. CDR3 nucleotide sequence: TGTGCCAGCAGTCTAACGTACAGGGGCAATACGCAGTATTTT.

The gene calls are TRBV9 and TRBJ2-5; TRBD2 might be the D (6 bases). Trimming cost V 3 bases and J 4 bases, with 16 bases left between them. CDR3 length: 15 residues. Germline V CDR1 and CDR2: SGDLS, YYNGEE. The CDR3, as DNA: TGTGCCAGCAGCGAAGGGACTCCATGGGGAGAGACCCAGTACTTC. The encoded protein is CASSEGTPWGETQYF.